Here is one T cell receptor (beta chain) with its context. The cDNA for TCR beta came from 5'RACE template switching with UMIs. With the 5' RACE reads reprocessed, TCRdb shows one record per CDR3 protein and no DNA. The sample has around 380,000 distinct CDR3 sequences. The CDR3 runs to 17 residues. This entry comes from a study of T cells expressing NK-cell markers. The TCR originated in a woman aged 50 to 60 in good health. What was sequenced was blood T cells: a sorted CD56 or NKG2C T cell subset, CD4+ or CD8+ T cells, or bulk PBMC T cells (not recorded which). This sequence joins TRBV12-3 or TRBV12-4 and TRBJ2-3; TCRdb's D call of TRBD2 is untestable without DNA. The CDR3 sequence: CASSLALGGIVTDTQYF.